Presented here are 28 T cell receptor beta chains from one specimen sequenced in a study of T cell responses to AZD1222 COVID-19 vaccine. Repertoires were generated with immunoSEQ multiplex PCR, while TCRdb's copy carries only in-frame clones and drops some. The profile shows some 150,000 clones, 82% of them singletons. The source material was peripheral blood, sampled on day 0 of MenACWY control vaccination. The source is an adult in good health.

The V call is TRBV19, the J call TRBJ1-1; D not certain. Trimming left V 6 bases short and J 1 base short, with 24 bases between. There are 18 residues in the CDR3. Germline V gives CDR1 LNHDA, CDR2 SQIVND (reference sequence). CDR3 residues: CASRRAGASTLTNTEAFF. DNA of the CDR3: TGTGCCAGTAGGAGGGCAGGCGCCAGCACCCTGACGAACACTGAAGCTTTCTTT. Full variable domain (remainder filled in from reference TRBV19 and TRBJ1-1): DGGITQSPKYLFRKEGQNVTLSCEQNLNHDAMYWYRQDPGQGLRLIYYSQIVNDFQKGDIAEGYSVSREKKESFPLTVTSAQKNPTAFYLCASRRAGASTLTNTEAFFGQGTRLTVV.

The chain uses TRBV11-2 and TRBJ1-1; D unresolved. This CDR3 is 12 amino acids long. Trimming removed 1 base from V and 1 base from J, with 1 base in between. Germline V gene lookup returns CDR1 SGHAT and CDR2 FQNNGV. The CDR3 region has the DNA TGTGCCAGCAGCTTAGCGAACACTGAAGCTTTCTTT. Residues: CASSLANTEAFF.

V is TRBV5-1 and J is TRBJ2-2; perhaps D is TRBD1 or TRBD2 (5 bases each). Germline assignment: CDR1 SGHRS and CDR2 YFSETQ. The CDR3 sequence is 15 residues long. V shed 6 bases and J shed 0 bases, with 12 bases lying between them. Here the CDR3 reads CASNARDPNTGELFF. The CDR3 DNA reads as TGCGCCAGCAACGCCCGGGACCCGAACACCGGGGAGCTGTTTTTT.

This clone was seen a single time. The rearrangement uses TRBV6-5 and TRBJ1-5; D unresolved. V gave up 4 bases and J gave up 5 bases, with 9 bases separating them. CDR1 and CDR2 (germline): MNHEY, SVGAGI. This CDR3 is 13 amino acids long. Here the CDR3 DNA reads TGTGCCAGCAGTTCTGACGTGGATCAGCCCCAGCATTTT. It encodes CASSSDVDQPQHF.

This clone was counted a few times. J is TRBJ2-5 and V is TRBV3-1 (or the pseudogene TRBV3-2); the match to TRBD1 covers 10 bases. The germline V gene has CDR1 LGHDT and CDR2 YNNKEL (reference sequence). The ends lost 0 bases at V and 3 bases at J; junction bases unmatched: 4. The CDR3 length is 16 residues. CDR3 amino acids: CASSQESTGGKETQYF. CDR3 coding DNA: TGTGCCAGCAGCCAAGAGTCGACAGGGGGCAAAGAGACCCAGTACTTC.

The rearrangement links TRBV10-2 to TRBJ1-2; the D gene is possibly TRBD1 (5 bases). The germline V gene has CDR1 WSHSY and CDR2 SAAADI. The V end lost 8 bases, the J end lost 3 bases, and 10 bases lay between the germline ends. The CDR3 spans 12 residues. The CDR3 sequence is CASARDDYGYTF. CDR3 bases: TGCGCCAGCGCCCGGGACGACTATGGCTACACCTTC.

The chain links TRBV5-4 to TRBJ2-1; no reliable D call. V lost 2 bases and J 6 bases, leaving 12 bases between the germline ends. Germline lookup yields CDR1 SGHNT and CDR2 YYREEE (reference sequence). The CDR3 extends over 14 amino acids. The CDR3: CASSLSPKFNEQFF. DNA of the CDR3: TGTGCCAGCAGCTTATCACCCAAATTCAATGAGCAGTTCTTC. Variable domain in full (rest from reference TRBV5-4 and TRBJ2-1): ETGVTQSPTHLIKTRGQQVTLRCSSQSGHNTVSWYQQALGQGPQFIFQYYREEENGRGNFPPRFSGLQFPNYSSELNVNALELDDSALYLCASSLSPKFNEQFFGPGTRLTVL.

The rearrangement joins TRBV7-8 to TRBJ1-1; the D gene is possibly TRBD1 (5 bases). The CDR3 totals 17 residues. Germline values: CDR1 SGHVS, CDR2 FQNEAQ. The V and J ends lost 5 bases and 0 bases respectively, with 19 bases between them. The CDR3 spells CASSPSRRGEVNTEAFF. The CDR3 nucleotides are TGTGCCAGCAGCCCTTCCCGGAGGGGCGAGGTGAACACTGAAGCTTTCTTT.

The V call is TRBV3-1 (or the pseudogene TRBV3-2), the J call TRBJ1-5; D not resolved. The CDR3 length is 14 residues. Germline V lookup: CDR1 LGHDT, CDR2 YNNKEL (reference sequence). V was shortened by 0 bases and J by 0 bases, with 3 bases between the two germline ends. The CDR3 sequence is CASSQDHSNQPQHF. The CDR3 DNA sequence: TGTGCCAGCAGCCAAGATCATAGCAATCAGCCCCAGCATTTT.

The rearrangement uses TRBV3-1 (or the pseudogene TRBV3-2) and TRBJ1-2, with D perhaps matching TRBD1 (5 bases). Germline CDR1 reads LGHDT; CDR2 reads YNNKEL (reference sequence). V gave up 6 bases and J gave up 2 bases, with 10 bases separating them. The CDR3 consists of 13 residues. CDR3 region: CASSRGANYGYTF. Written as DNA, the CDR3 is TGTGCCAGCAGTAGGGGAGCAAACTATGGCTACACCTTC.

The chain combines TRBV4-1 with TRBJ2-3; tentative D call: TRBD1 (5 bases). The CDR3 sequence is 15 residues long. Germline V CDR1 and CDR2: MGHRA, YSYEKL. V was shortened by 0 bases and J by 4 bases, with 11 bases between the two germline ends. CDR3 in DNA: TGCGCCAGCAGCCAAGACAGGGTTGTCGCAGATACGCAGTATTTT. Amino acids: CASSQDRVVADTQYF.

J is TRBJ2-1 and V is TRBV3-1 (or the pseudogene TRBV3-2); 8 bases match TRBD2. Germline assignment: CDR1 LGHDT and CDR2 YNNKEL (reference sequence). The V gene end was trimmed by 2 bases and the J gene end by 2 bases; junction bases not matched to a gene: 8. The CDR3 totals 17 residues. DNA of the CDR3: TGTGCCAGCAGCCAAATAGTAGCGGGGATCGCCTACAATGAGCAGTTCTTC. Translating gives CASSQIVAGIAYNEQFF.

The V call is TRBV11-2, the J call TRBJ2-2, with TRBD1 matching 8 bases. Germline CDR1 and CDR2: SGHAT and FQNNGV. The trim removed 1 base at V and 2 bases at J, leaving 3 bases unmatched. CDR3 length: 16 amino acids. CDR3 in amino acids: CASSLVTGDNTGELFF. CDR3 DNA sequence: TGTGCCAGCAGCTTAGTGACAGGGGATAACACCGGGGAGCTGTTTTTT.

The V call is TRBV12-5, the J call TRBJ1-6, with a weak D call TRBD1 (6 bases). The CDR3 extends over 15 amino acids. Trimming pared 5 bases from V and 6 bases from J, leaving 14 bases between. From germline, CDR1 is LGHNT and CDR2 FRNRAP. In nucleotides, the CDR3 is TGTGCTAGTGGTCCCGACCTGGGGGCTAATTCACCCCTCCACTTT. Translating gives CASGPDLGANSPLHF.

On this clone: Other DNA sequences in the same sample also yield this CDR3. The chain has TRBV6-5 and TRBJ1-2; TRBD1 is a possible D gene (6 bases). Germline CDR1 is MNHEY and CDR2 is SVGAGI. The V gene lost 6 bases and the J gene lost 7 bases, with 12 bases spanning the gap. The CDR3 runs to 12 residues. CDR3: CASRTRGSGYTF. For the CDR3, the DNA is TGTGCCAGCAGGACCAGGGGTTCTGGCTACACCTTC.

This sequence joins TRBV19 and TRBJ1-3, with 8 bases fitting TRBD1. This CDR3 region has 15 residues. Germline V gene data show CDR1 as LNHDA and CDR2 as SQIVND (reference sequence). The V segment lost 5 bases and the J segment 4 bases; nucleotides outside the gene matches: 7. This CDR3 reads CASSLMRTGGNTIYF. In DNA form, the CDR3 reads TGTGCCAGTAGTCTTATGCGGACAGGGGGAAACACCATATATTTT.

The chain has TRBV10-2 and TRBJ2-1; D call uncertain. This CDR3 spans 15 amino acids. In germline, CDR1 is WSHSY, CDR2 SAAADI. V lost 5 bases, J lost 0 bases, and 11 bases lay in between. Here the CDR3 reads CASSPGLSSYNEQFF. CDR3 bases: TGCGCCAGCAGTCCCGGTCTAAGCTCCTACAATGAGCAGTTCTTC.

The chain carries TRBV28 and TRBJ1-3; D is unclear. This CDR3 has 14 amino acids. Looked up from germline, CDR1 is MDHEN and CDR2 is SYDVKM. Deletions cut 5 bases from V and 1 base from J, with 9 bases between. Written as DNA, the CDR3 is TGTGCCAGCAGTACTCTGAGGTCTGGAAACACCATATATTTT. It is translated as CASSTLRSGNTIYF.

V gene TRBV4-1 combines with J gene TRBJ1-4; D unclear. The CDR3 covers 17 residues. Per the germline V gene, CDR1 is MGHRA and CDR2 is YSYEKL. V was cut by 3 bases and J by 5 bases, with 19 bases left in between. CDR3 residues: CASSHDGRRARNEKLFF. CDR3 nucleotide sequence: TGCGCCAGCAGCCATGATGGACGAAGGGCCAGAAATGAAAAACTGTTTTTT.

This sequence joins TRBV6-4 and TRBJ1-2; D unclear. V was shortened by 6 bases and J by 4 bases, with 12 bases between the two germline ends. Germline V gene sequence: CDR1 MRHNA, CDR2 SNTAGT. This CDR3 is built from 13 residues. CDR3 loop: CASSRDMGYGYTF. The DNA for the CDR3 is TGTGCCAGCAGCCGCGACATGGGCTATGGCTACACCTTC.

This sequence joins TRBV30 and TRBJ2-2; 8 bases fit TRBD2. From germline, CDR1 is GTSNPN and CDR2 SVGIG (reference sequence). This CDR3 has 15 amino acids. V was clipped by 1 base and J by 4 bases; unmatched bases: 5. This CDR3 reads CAWSDRGGLTGELFF. DNA for the CDR3: TGTGCCTGGAGTGACCGGGGGGGTCTCACCGGGGAGCTGTTTTTT.

V is TRBV21-1 and J is TRBJ1-2. TRBV21-1 is a pseudogene locus. The CDR3 has 10 residues. The CDR3 protein is CASSKRGYTF. The CDR3 DNA is TGTGCCAGCAGCAAGAGGGGCTACACCTTC.

V gene TRBV7-2 combines with J gene TRBJ1-6, with unresolved D. Germline V gene lookup returns CDR1 SGHTA and CDR2 FQGNSA. Trimming removed 1 base at V and 8 bases at J, with 12 bases between. This CDR3 region has 15 residues. The CDR3 DNA sequence: TGTGCCAGCAGCTTAGTACCAGAGACCCATTCACCCCTCCACTTT. As protein: CASSLVPETHSPLHF.

CDR3: CAISESGSGGPDTQYF. CDR3 nucleotide sequence: TGTGCCATCAGTGAGTCAGGTAGCGGGGGGCCAGATACGCAGTATTTT. J is TRBJ2-3 and V is TRBV10-3; 10 bases are shared with TRBD2. V dropped 0 bases and J dropped 4; count of bases not matched to a gene: 4. The CDR3 runs 16 residues. Looked up from germline, CDR1 is ENHRY and CDR2 is SYGVKD.

The chain uses TRBV5-1 and TRBJ1-3; 7 nucleotides agree with TRBD1. Germline V CDR1 and CDR2: SGHRS, YFSETQ. This CDR3 has 15 amino acids. The J segment lost 0 bases and the V segment lost 4 bases, leaving 4 bases of the junction unmatched. The DNA of the CDR3 is TGCGCCAGCAGCAAACAGGGGAGCTCTGGAAACACCATATATTTT. This sequence encodes CASSKQGSSGNTIYF.

The V gene is TRBV21-1, the J gene TRBJ2-2; the table calls TRBD1, which could not be checked here. TRBV21-1 is an annotated pseudogene. CDR3 length: 17 residues. The CDR3 region is CASTISHREPNTGELFF. The DNA of the CDR3 is TGTGCCAGCACCATCTCCCACAGAGAACCGAACACCGGGGAGCTGTTTTTT.

This chain links TRBV29-1 with TRBJ1-2, with TRBD1 as a possible D gene (6 bases). The CDR3 has 11 amino acids. The V end lost 5 bases, the J end lost 7 bases, and 11 bases lay between the germline ends. Germline V gene lookup returns CDR1 SQVTM and CDR2 ANQGSEA. The CDR3 coding sequence is TGCAGCGTTTGGGGGGCTCGTGGCTACACCTTC. It translates to CSVWGARGYTF.

This clone was seen a handful of times. This chain connects TRBV5-8 to TRBJ1-2, with D possibly TRBD1 on 5 matching bases. V lost 5 bases and J 4 bases, leaving 9 bases between the germline ends. The CDR3 covers 12 residues. CDR1 is SGHTS and CDR2 is YDEGEE in the germline V gene. The CDR3 bases are TGTGCCAGCAGTCCCGGGACCTATGGCTACACCTTC. This translates into CASSPGTYGYTF.